Shown below are 15 T cell receptor beta chains from a single sample sequenced in a study of beta chain features in type 1 diabetes. Regarding the study as a whole: TCRB CDR3s from Type 1 diabetes patients were moderately but significantly shorter in all four CD4+ subsets.

Expressed TCRB transcripts were sequenced because the entire RNA isolate underwent reverse transcription. Clones were read by immunoSEQ multiplex PCR, and TCRdb kept only the in-frame ones, dropping some. The sample carries 550,000 to 850,000 clones, 13% recorded once. The antigens for these receptors are not known. Sequenced material: naive CD4+ T cells from blood. The receptors originated from a man between 18 and 29 years old with type 1 diabetes.

The chain uses TRBV30 and TRBJ2-7; 7 bases align to TRBD2. Germline-derived CDR1 and CDR2 are GTSNPN and SVGIG (reference sequence). The V segment lost 1 base and the J segment 9 bases; nucleotides outside the gene matches: 6. There are 12 residues in the CDR3. Here the CDR3 DNA reads TGTGCCTGGAGTGGGGGAGGGGAGCGGCAGTACTTC. Amino acids: CAWSGGGERQYF.

This clone has only a few counts. V and J are TRBV5-5 and TRBJ2-2; TRBD1 or TRBD2 may be the D gene (5 bases each). Trimming took 2 bases from V and 1 from J, leaving 12 bases between them. The CDR3 is 16 amino acids. The V gene's germline CDR1 is SGHKS and CDR2 YYEKEE (reference sequence). CDR3 nucleotide sequence: TGTGCCAGCAGCTTCGCCGGGACGGTGAACACCGGGGAGCTGTTTTTT. Translated: CASSFAGTVNTGELFF.

The chain carries TRBV4-1 and TRBJ2-7; a possible D gene is TRBD1 (5 bases). The CDR3 is made up of 17 amino acids. Per germline, CDR1 MGHRA and CDR2 YSYEKL. The V and J ends lost 1 base and 0 bases respectively, with 16 bases between them. The CDR3 loop reads CASSQGMQGILSYEQYF. The CDR3 DNA follows: TGCGCCAGCAGCCAAGGTATGCAGGGAATCCTCTCCTACGAGCAGTACTTC.

This clone came up a few times. The chain has TRBV7-9 and TRBJ1-1, with TRBD1 identical over 9 bases. CDR3 length equals 16 residues. The germline V gene encodes CDR1 SEHNR and CDR2 FQNEAQ (reference sequence). Trimming removed 3 bases from V and 4 bases from J; junction bases left unmatched: 9. CDR3 protein: CASSFAGTGISTEAFF. CDR3 bases: TGTGCCAGCAGCTTTGCCGGGACAGGGATATCCACTGAAGCTTTCTTT.

The chain carries TRBV19 and TRBJ2-2; no definite D call. V was shortened by 3 bases and J by 1 base, with 6 bases between the two germline ends. The CDR3 extends over 14 amino acids. Germline V gene lookup returns CDR1 LNHDA and CDR2 SQIVND (reference sequence). The DNA for the CDR3 is TGTGCCAGTAGTATCAGACAGAACACCGGGGAGCTGTTTTTT. Amino acid sequence: CASSIRQNTGELFF.

In its sample, this clone was seen a few times. The chain carries TRBV20-1 and TRBJ1-2; D unresolved. V was cut by 2 bases and J by 7 bases, with 8 bases left in between. The CDR3 extends over 11 amino acids. CDR1 DFQATT and CDR2 SNEGSKA come from the germline V gene (reference sequence). CDR3 nucleotide sequence: TGCAGTGCTAGAACGGACGCTGGCTACACCTTC. Amino acid sequence: CSARTDAGYTF.

The gene calls are TRBV5-1 and TRBJ2-1; D is possibly TRBD1 or TRBD2 (5 bases each). The CDR3 is made up of 15 amino acids. Per the germline V gene, CDR1 is SGHRS and CDR2 is YFSETQ. Between the trimmed V and J ends, which lost 0 bases and 3 bases, there was a span of 10 bases. The CDR3 loop reads CASSLDGDDYNEQFF. The CDR3 DNA reads as TGCGCCAGCAGCTTGGACGGGGACGACTACAATGAGCAGTTCTTC.

V is TRBV28 and J is TRBJ1-5, with D possibly TRBD1 on 5 matching bases. Per the germline V gene, CDR1 is MDHEN and CDR2 is SYDVKM. The V end was cut by 3 bases, the J end by 6 bases, with 21 bases between. This CDR3 is 17 amino acids long. The CDR3 DNA is TGTGCCAGCAGTTTCGACAGCCTTGGGGGGGACGGTCAGCCCCAGCATTTT. This gives the protein CASSFDSLGGDGQPQHF.

The J gene is TRBJ2-3, the V gene TRBV7-9, with TRBD1 identical over 7 bases. Germline V CDR1 and CDR2: SEHNR, FQNEAQ (reference sequence). The CDR3 has 14 amino acids. Losses at the gene ends were 5 bases for V and 4 bases for J; bases not matched to a gene: 6. The CDR3 spells CASSRDRVADTQYF. DNA of the CDR3: TGTGCCAGCAGCAGAGACAGGGTCGCAGATACGCAGTATTTT. The full variable domain, in which reference TRBV7-9 and TRBJ2-3 provide the parts outside the CDR3, is DTGVSQNPRHKITKRGQNVTFRCDPISEHNRLYWYRQTLGQGPEFLTYFQNEAQLEKSRLLSDRFSAERPKGSFSTLEIQRTEQGDSAMYLCASSRDRVADTQYFGPGTRLTVL.

This clone was seen only a few times. The chain carries TRBV29-1 and TRBJ1-2; 8 nucleotides agree with TRBD1. The trim removed 7 bases at V and 3 bases at J, leaving 10 bases unmatched. There are 14 residues in the CDR3. The germline V gene encodes CDR1 SQVTM and CDR2 ANQGSEA. The CDR3 region has the DNA TGCAGCGCCCGAACCAGGGGGCGCGACTATGGCTACACCTTC. Protein product: CSARTRGRDYGYTF.

The rearrangement uses TRBV2 and TRBJ1-2; TRBD1 agrees at 8 bases. The CDR3 is 14 amino acids. Germline CDR1 and CDR2: SNHLY and FYNNEI. V was pared by 3 bases and J by 7 bases, with 7 bases of the junction left unmatched. The CDR3 bases are TGTGCCAGCAGTGAGATACAGGGGGGAGGTGGCTACACCTTC. It yields the protein CASSEIQGGGGYTF.

The chain joins TRBV5-1 to TRBJ2-3, with D unclear. V was trimmed by 6 bases and J by 4 bases, leaving 9 bases between them. Germline V lookup: CDR1 SGHRS, CDR2 YFSETQ. The CDR3 is made up of 12 amino acids. CDR3 coding DNA: TGCGCCAGCACAGGCGAGGCAGATACGCAGTATTTT. As protein: CASTGEADTQYF. Variable domain in full (rest from reference TRBV5-1 and TRBJ2-3): KAGVTQTPRYLIKTRGQQVTLSCSPISGHRSVSWYQQTPGQGLQFLFEYFSETQRNKGNFPGRFSGRQFSNSRSEMNVSTLELGDSALYLCASTGEADTQYFGPGTRLTVL.

The chain has TRBV27 and TRBJ1-5; D remains unclear. V dropped 4 bases and J dropped 3 bases, with 7 bases sitting between them. The CDR3 has 13 residues. Germline values: CDR1 MNHEY, CDR2 SMNVEV (reference sequence). The CDR3 spells CASSYGLNQPQHF. In DNA form, the CDR3 reads TGTGCCAGCAGTTACGGTCTCAATCAGCCCCAGCATTTT.

For this clone: At one end the junction does not follow the germline gene, possibly because of a read error. V gene TRBV7-7 combines with J gene TRBJ2-1; the D gene is possibly TRBD2 (5 bases). Germline CDR1 is SSHAT and CDR2 is FNYEAQ (reference sequence). This CDR3 contains 15 residues. In nucleotides, the CDR3 is TGTGCTAGCAGCTTAGCCCTGGGGAGTTACAATGAGCAGTTCTTC. Translating it yields CASSLALGSYNEQFF.

This clone has only a few counts. The V gene is TRBV19, the J gene TRBJ1-5; D not resolved. The CDR3 loop spans 16 amino acids. The germline V and J ends were trimmed by 5 bases and 0 bases, with 14 bases remaining between them. The V gene's germline CDR1 is LNHDA and CDR2 SQIVND (reference sequence). The CDR3 DNA reads TGTGCCAGTAGTCCCCCAGGAAAGGATAGCAATCAGCCCCAGCATTTT. This sequence encodes CASSPPGKDSNQPQHF.